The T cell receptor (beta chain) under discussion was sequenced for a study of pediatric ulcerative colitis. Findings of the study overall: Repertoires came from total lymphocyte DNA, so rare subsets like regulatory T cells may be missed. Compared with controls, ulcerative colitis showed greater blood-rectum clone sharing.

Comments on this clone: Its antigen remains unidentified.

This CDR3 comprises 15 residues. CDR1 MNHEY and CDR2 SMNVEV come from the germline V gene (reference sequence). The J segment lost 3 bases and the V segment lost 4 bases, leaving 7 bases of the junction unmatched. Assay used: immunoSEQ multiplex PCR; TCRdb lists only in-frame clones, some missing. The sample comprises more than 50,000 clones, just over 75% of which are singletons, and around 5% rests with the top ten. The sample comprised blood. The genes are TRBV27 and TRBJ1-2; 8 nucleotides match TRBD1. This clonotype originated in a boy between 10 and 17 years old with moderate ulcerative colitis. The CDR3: CASSSLDRADYGYTF. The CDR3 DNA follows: TGTGCCAGCAGTTCGTTGGACAGGGCAGACTATGGCTACACCTTC.